This T cell receptor beta chain was sequenced in a study of cytomegalovirus exposure and HLA in healthy donors. Study information: Genetic ancestry analysis placed around 76% of the roughly 400 donors that were genotyped in the Caucasian-associated cluster. Overall study results and limits: The listing of 150 or so TCR beta chains classed them as cytomegalovirus-associated.

Looked up from germline, CDR1 is SEHNR and CDR2 is FQNEAQ (reference sequence). The CDR3 has 16 residues. Use of 60 Vbeta and 13 Jbeta primers characterized the PCR. The method was immunoSEQ multiplex PCR; TCRdb's version includes in-frame clones alone and lacks a portion of them. The profile shows some 150,000 clones, approximately 82% of them singletons. As for this clone: As yet, its antigen is unknown.

The sample consisted of PBMCs. The chain is built from TRBV7-9 and TRBJ2-5; weak D call: TRBD1 (6 bases). Gene TRBJ2-7 matches the end of the DNA better, so the J call may be wrong. The clonotype was recovered from a male donor in good health and CMV-seronegative. The chain's CDR3 is CASSLGSRGRGYEQYF. CDR3 sequence (DNA): TGTGCCAGCAGCTTAGGATCCAGGGGCCGGGGCTACGAGCAGTACTTC.